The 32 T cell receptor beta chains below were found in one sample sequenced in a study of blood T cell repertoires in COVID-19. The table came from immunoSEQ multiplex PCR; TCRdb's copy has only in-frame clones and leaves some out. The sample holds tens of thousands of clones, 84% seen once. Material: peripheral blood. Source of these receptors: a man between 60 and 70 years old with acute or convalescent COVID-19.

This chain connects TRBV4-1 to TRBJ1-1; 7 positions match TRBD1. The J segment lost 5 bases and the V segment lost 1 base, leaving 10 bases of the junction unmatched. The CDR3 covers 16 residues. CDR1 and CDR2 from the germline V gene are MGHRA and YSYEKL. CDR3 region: CASSQGDRNLQTEAFF. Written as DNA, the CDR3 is TGCGCCAGCAGCCAAGGGGACAGAAATTTACAAACTGAAGCTTTCTTT.

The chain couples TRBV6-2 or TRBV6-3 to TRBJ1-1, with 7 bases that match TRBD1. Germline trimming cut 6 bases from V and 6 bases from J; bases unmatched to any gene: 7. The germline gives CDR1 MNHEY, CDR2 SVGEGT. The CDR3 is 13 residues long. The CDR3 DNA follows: TGTGCCAGCAGCCAGGGGGTAGGGGCTGAAGCTTTCTTT. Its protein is CASSQGVGAEAFF.

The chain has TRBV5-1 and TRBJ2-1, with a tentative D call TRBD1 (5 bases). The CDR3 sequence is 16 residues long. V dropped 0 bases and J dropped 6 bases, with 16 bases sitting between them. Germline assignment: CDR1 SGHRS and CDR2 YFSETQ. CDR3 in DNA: TGCGCCAGCAGCTTGGGGCAGGGAACGAAAGCCAATGAGCAGTTCTTC. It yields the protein CASSLGQGTKANEQFF. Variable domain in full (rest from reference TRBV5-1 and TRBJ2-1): KAGVTQTPRYLIKTRGQQVTLSCSPISGHRSVSWYQQTPGQGLQFLFEYFSETQRNKGNFPGRFSGRQFSNSRSEMNVSTLELGDSALYLCASSLGQGTKANEQFFGPGTRLTVL.

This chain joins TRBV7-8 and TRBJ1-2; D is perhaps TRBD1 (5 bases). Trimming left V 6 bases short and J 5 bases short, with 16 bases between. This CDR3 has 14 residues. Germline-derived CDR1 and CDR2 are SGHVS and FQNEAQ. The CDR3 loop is CASSGGGEGYGYTF. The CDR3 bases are TGTGCCAGCAGTGGGGGAGGGGAAGGTTATGGCTACACCTTC.

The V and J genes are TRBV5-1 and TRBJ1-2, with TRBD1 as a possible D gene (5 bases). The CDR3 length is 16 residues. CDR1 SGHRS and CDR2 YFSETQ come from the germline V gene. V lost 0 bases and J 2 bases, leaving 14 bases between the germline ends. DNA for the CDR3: TGCGCCAGCAGCTTGGGACAGTCAACCATCAACTATGGCTACACCTTC. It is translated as CASSLGQSTINYGYTF.

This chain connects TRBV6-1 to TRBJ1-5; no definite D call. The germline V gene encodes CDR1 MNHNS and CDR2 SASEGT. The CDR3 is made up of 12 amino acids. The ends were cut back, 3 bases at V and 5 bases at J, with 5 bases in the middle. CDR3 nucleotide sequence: TGTGCCAGCAGTGACAGTTATCAGCCCCAGCATTTT. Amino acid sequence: CASSDSYQPQHF.

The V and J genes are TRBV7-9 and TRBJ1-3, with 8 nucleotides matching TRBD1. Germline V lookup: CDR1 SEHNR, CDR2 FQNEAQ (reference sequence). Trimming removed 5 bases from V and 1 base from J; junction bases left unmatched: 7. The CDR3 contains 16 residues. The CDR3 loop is CASSRDRGWSGNTIYF. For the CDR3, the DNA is TGTGCCAGCAGCCGCGACAGGGGATGGTCTGGAAACACCATATATTTT.

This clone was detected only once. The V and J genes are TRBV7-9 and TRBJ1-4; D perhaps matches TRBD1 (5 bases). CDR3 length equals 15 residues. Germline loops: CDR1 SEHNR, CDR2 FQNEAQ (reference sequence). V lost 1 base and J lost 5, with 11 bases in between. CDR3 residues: CASSLGGSSNEKLFF. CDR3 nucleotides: TGTGCCAGCAGCTTAGGGGGCAGCTCAAATGAAAAACTGTTTTTT.

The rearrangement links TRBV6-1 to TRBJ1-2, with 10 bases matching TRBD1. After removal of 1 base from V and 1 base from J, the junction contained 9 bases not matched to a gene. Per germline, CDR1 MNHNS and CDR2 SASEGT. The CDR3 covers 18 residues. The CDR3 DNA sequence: TGTGCCAGCAGTGAAGGAAGGACAGGGGGTTTCATTAACTATGGCTACACCTTC. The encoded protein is CASSEGRTGGFINYGYTF.

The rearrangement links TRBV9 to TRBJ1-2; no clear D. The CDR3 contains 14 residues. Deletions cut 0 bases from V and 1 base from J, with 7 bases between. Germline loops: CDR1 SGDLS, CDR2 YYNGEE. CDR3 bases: TGTGCCAGCAGCGTAGGTAACATTAACTATGGCTACACCTTC. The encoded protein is CASSVGNINYGYTF.

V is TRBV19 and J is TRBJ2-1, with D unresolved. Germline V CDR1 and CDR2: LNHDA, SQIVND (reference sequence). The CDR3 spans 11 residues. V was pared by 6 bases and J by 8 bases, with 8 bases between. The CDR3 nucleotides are TGTGCCAGTAGGGATGAGGATGAGCAGTTCTTC. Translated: CASRDEDEQFF.

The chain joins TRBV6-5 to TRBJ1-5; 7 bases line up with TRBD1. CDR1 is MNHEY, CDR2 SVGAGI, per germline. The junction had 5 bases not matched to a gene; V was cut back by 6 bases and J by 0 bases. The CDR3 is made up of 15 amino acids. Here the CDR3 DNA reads TGTGCCAGCAGGGCGACAGGGAATAGCAATCAGCCCCAGCATTTT. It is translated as CASRATGNSNQPQHF.

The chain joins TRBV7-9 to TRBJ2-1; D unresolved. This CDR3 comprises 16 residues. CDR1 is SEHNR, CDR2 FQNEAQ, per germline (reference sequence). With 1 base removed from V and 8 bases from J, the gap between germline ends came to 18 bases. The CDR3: CASSLGAHQRLHEQFF. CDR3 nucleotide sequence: TGTGCCAGCAGCTTAGGCGCCCACCAGAGGCTCCATGAGCAGTTCTTC. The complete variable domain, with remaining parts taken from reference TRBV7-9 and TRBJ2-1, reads DTGVSQNPRHKITKRGQNVTFRCDPISEHNRLYWYRQTLGQGPEFLTYFQNEAQLEKSRLLSDRFSAERPKGSFSTLEIQRTEQGDSAMYLCASSLGAHQRLHEQFFGPGTRLTVL.

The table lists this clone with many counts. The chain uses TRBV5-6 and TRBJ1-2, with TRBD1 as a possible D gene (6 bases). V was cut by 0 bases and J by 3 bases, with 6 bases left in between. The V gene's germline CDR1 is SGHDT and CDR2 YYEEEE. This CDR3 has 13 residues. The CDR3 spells CASSLGTDYGYTF. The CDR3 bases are TGTGCCAGCAGCTTGGGGACAGACTATGGCTACACCTTC.

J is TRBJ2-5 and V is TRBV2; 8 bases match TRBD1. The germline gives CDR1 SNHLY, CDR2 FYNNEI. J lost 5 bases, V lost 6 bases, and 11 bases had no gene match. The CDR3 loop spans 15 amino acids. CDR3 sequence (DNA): TGTGCCAGCAGGGACAGGGCAAGGTCCCGGGAGACCCAGTACTTC. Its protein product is CASRDRARSRETQYF.

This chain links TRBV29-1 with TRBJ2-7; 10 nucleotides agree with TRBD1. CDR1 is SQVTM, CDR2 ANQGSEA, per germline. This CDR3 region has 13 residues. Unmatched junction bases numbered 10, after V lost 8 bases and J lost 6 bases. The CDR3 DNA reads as TGCAGCTTCGACAGGGGGCTACATGGCGAGCAGTACTTC. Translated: CSFDRGLHGEQYF.

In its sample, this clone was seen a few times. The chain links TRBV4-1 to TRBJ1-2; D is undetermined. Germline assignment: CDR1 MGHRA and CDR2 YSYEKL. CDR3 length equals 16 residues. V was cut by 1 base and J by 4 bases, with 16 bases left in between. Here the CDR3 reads CASSQGVLALGYGYTF. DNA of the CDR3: TGCGCCAGCAGCCAAGGGGTTCTAGCCCTTGGCTATGGCTACACCTTC.

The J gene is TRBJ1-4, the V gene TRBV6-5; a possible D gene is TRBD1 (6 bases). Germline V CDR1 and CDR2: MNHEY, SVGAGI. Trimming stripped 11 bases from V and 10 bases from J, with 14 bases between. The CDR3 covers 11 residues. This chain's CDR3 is CAVRGSGKLFF. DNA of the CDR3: TGTGCCGTCAGGGGATCTGGAAAACTGTTTTTT.

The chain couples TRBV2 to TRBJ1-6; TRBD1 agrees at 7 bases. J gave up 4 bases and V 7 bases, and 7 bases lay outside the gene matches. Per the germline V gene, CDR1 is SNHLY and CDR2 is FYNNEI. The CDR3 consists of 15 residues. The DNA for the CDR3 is TGTGCCAGCACGGATGGGACAGATTATAATTCACCCCTCCACTTT. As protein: CASTDGTDYNSPLHF.

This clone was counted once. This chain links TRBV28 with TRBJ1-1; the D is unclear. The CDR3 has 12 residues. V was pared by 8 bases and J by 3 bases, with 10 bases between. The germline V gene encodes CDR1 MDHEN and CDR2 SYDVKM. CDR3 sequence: CASEGTDTEAFF. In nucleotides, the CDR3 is TGTGCCAGCGAGGGAACAGACACTGAAGCTTTCTTT.

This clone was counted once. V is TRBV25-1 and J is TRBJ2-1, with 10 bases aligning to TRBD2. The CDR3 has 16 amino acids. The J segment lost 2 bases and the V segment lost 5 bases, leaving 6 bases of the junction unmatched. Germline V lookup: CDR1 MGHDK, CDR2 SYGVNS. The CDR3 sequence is CASSTTSGGAYNEQFF. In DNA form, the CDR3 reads TGTGCCAGCAGTACCACAAGCGGGGGGGCCTACAATGAGCAGTTCTTC.

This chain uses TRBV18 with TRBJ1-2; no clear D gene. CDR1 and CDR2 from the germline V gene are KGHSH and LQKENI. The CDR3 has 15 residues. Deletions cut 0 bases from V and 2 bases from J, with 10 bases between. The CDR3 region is CASSPPLDFNYGYTF. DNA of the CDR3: TGTGCCAGCTCACCACCGCTAGATTTCAACTATGGCTACACCTTC.

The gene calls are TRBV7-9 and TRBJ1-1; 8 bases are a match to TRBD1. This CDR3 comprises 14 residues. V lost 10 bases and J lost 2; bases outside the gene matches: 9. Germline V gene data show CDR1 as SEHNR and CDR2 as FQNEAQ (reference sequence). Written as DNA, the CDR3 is TGTGCCACCACACGGACAGGGCCTAACACTGAAGCTTTCTTT. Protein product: CATTRTGPNTEAFF.

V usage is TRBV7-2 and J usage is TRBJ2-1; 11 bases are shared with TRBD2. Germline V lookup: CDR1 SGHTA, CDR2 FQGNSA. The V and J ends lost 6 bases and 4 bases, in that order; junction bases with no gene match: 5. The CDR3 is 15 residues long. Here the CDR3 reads CASSPLAGAYNEQFF. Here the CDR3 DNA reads TGTGCCAGCAGTCCACTAGCGGGGGCTTACAATGAGCAGTTCTTC.

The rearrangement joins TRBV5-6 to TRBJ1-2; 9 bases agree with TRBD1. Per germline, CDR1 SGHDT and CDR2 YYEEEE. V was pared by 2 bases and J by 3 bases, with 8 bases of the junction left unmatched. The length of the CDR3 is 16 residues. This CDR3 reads CASSLDSDRGDYGYTF. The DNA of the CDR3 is TGTGCCAGCAGCTTAGACTCGGACAGGGGAGACTATGGCTACACCTTC.

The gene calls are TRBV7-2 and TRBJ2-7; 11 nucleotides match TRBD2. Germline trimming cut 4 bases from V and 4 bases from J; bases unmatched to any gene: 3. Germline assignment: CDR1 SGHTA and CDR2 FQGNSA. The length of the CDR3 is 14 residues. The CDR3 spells CASSSTSGGYEQYF. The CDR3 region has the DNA TGTGCCAGCAGCTCCACTAGCGGGGGTTACGAGCAGTACTTC. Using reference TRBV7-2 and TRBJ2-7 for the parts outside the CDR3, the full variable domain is GAGVSQSPSNKVTEKGKDVELRCDPISGHTALYWYRQSLGQGLEFLIYFQGNSAPDKSGLPSDRFSAERTGGSVSTLTIQRTQQEDSAVYLCASSSTSGGYEQYFGPGTRLTVT.

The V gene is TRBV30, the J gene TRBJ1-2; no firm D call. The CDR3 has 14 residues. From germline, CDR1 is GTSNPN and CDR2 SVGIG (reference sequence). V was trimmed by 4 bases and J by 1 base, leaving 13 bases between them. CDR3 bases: TGTGCCTGGACTCCTAACGGGGATAACTATGGCTACACCTTC. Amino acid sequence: CAWTPNGDNYGYTF.

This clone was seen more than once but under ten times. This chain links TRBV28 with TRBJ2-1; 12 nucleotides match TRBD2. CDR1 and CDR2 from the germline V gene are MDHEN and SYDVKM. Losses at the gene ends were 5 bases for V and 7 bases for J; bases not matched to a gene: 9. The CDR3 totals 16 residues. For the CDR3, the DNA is TGTGCCAGCAGTCCCCCGCTAGCGGGGGGGCGGAATGAGCAGTTCTTC. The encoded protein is CASSPPLAGGRNEQFF.

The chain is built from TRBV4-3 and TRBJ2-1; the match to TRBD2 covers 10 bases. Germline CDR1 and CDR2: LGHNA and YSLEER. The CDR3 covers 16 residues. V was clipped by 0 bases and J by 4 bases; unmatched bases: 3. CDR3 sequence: CASSQERTSGYNEQFF. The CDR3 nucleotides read TGCGCCAGCAGCCAAGAGCGGACTAGCGGTTACAATGAGCAGTTCTTC.

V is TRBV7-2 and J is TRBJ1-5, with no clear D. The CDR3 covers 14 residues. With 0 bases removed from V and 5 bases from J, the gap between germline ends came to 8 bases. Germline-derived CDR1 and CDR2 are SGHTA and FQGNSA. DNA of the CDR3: TGTGCCAGCAGCTTAGCTATCGGTGATCAGCCCCAGCATTTT. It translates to CASSLAIGDQPQHF. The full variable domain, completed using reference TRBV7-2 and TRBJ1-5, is GAGVSQSPSNKVTEKGKDVELRCDPISGHTALYWYRQSLGQGLEFLIYFQGNSAPDKSGLPSDRFSAERTGGSVSTLTIQRTQQEDSAVYLCASSLAIGDQPQHFGDGTRLSIL.

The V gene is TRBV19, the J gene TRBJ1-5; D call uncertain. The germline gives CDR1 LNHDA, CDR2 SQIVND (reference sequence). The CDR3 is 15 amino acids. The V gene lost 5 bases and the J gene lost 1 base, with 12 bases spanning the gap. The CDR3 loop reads CASSLQKKSNQPQHF. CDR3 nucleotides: TGTGCCAGTAGTTTACAGAAAAAAAGCAATCAGCCCCAGCATTTT.

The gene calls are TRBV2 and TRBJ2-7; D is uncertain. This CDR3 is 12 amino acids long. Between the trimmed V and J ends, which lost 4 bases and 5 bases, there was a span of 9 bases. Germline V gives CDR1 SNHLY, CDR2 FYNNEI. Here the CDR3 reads CASSVGPNEQYF. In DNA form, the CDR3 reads TGTGCCAGCAGTGTGGGCCCCAACGAGCAGTACTTC.